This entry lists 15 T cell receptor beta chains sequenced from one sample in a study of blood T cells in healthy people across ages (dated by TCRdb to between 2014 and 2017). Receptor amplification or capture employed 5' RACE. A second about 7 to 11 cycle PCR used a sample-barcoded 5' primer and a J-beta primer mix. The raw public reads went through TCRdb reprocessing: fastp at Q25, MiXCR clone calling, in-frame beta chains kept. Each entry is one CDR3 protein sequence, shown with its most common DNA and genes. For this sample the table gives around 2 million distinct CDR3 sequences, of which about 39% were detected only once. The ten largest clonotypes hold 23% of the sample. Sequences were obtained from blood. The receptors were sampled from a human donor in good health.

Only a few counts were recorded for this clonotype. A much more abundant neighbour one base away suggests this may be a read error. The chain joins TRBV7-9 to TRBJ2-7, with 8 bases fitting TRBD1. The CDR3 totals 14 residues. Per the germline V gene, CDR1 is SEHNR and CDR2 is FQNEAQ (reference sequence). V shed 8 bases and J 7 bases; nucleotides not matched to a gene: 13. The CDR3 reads CASRAGGAASEQYF. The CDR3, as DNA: TGTGCCAGCCGCGCAGGGGGCGCGGCAAGTGAGCAGTACTTC.

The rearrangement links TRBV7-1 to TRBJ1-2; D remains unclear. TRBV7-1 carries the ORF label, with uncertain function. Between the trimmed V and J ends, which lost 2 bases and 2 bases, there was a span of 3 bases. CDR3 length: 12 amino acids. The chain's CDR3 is CASSSKNYGYTF. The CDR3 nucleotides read TGTGCCAGCAGCTCAAAGAACTATGGCTACACCTTC.

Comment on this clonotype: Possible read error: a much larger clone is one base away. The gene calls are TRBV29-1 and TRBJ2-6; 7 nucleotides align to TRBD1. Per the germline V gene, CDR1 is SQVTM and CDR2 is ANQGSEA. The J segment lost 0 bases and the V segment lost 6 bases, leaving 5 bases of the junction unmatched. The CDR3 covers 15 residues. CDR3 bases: TGCAGCGTCCTGACAGGGTCCTCTGGGGCCAACGTCCTGACTTTC. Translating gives CSVLTGSSGANVLTF.

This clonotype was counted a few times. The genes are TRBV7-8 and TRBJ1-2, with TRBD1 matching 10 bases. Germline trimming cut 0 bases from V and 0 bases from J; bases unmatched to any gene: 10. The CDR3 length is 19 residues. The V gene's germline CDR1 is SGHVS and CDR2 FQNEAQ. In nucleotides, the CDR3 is TGTGCCAGCAGCTTAGCGAAAGGACAGGGGGACCACACTAACTATGGCTACACCTTC. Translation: CASSLAKGQGDHTNYGYTF.

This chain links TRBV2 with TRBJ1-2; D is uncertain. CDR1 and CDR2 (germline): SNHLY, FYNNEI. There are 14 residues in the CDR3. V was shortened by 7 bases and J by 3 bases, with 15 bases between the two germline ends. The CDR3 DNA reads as TGTGCCAGCACGTTAGGGAGGACCGACTATGGCTACACCTTC. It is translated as CASTLGRTDYGYTF.

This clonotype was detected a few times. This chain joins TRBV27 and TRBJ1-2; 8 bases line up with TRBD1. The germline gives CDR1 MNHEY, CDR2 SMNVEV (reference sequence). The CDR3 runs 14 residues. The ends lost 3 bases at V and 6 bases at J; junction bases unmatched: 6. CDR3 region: CASSFRDRGNGYTF. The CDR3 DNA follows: TGTGCCAGCAGTTTCCGAGACAGGGGTAATGGCTACACCTTC.

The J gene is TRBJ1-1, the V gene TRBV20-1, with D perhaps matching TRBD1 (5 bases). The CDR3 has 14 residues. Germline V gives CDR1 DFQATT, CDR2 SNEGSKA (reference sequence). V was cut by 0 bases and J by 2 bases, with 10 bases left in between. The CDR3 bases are TGCAGTGCTAGAGATCTCGGGACTAACACTGAAGCTTTCTTT. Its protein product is CSARDLGTNTEAFF.

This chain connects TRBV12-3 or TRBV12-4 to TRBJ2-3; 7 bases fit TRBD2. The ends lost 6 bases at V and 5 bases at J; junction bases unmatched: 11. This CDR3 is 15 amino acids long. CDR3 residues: CASSPGGYRKDTQYF. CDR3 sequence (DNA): TGTGCCAGCAGCCCGGGAGGATACCGTAAAGATACGCAGTATTTT.

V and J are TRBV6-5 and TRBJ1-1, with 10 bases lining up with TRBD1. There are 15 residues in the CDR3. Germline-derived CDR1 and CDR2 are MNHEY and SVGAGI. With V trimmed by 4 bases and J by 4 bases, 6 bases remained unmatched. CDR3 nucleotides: TGTGCCAGCAGTTCCAGACAGGGGGCGAGCACTGAAGCTTTCTTT. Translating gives CASSSRQGASTEAFF.

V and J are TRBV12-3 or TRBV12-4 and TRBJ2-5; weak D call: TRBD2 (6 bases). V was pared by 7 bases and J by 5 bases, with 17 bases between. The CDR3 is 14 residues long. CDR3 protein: CASKTGRGSETQYF. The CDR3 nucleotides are TGTGCCAGCAAGACCGGACGGGGGAGCGAGACCCAGTACTTC.

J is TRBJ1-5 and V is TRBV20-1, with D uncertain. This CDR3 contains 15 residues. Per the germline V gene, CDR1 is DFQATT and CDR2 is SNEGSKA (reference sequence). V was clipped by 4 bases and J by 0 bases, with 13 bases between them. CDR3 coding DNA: TGCAGTGCTATCATAACAGATTATAGCAATCAGCCCCAGCATTTT. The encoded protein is CSAIITDYSNQPQHF.

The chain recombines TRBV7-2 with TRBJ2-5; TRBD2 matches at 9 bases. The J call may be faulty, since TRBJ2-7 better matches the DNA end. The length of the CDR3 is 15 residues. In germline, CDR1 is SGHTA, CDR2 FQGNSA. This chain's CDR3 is CASSIWTSDSYEQYF. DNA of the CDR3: TGTGCCAGCAGCATATGGACTAGCGATAGCTACGAGCAGTACTTC.

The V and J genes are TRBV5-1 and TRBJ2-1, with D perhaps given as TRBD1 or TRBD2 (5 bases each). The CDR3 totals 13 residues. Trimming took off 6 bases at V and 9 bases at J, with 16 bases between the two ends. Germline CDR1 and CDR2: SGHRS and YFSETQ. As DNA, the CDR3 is TGCGCCAGCAACTTTGGGACGAACGGTGAGCAGTTCTTC. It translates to CASNFGTNGEQFF. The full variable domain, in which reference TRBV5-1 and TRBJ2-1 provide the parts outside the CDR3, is KAGVTQTPRYLIKTRGQQVTLSCSPISGHRSVSWYQQTPGQGLQFLFEYFSETQRNKGNFPGRFSGRQFSNSRSEMNVSTLELGDSALYLCASNFGTNGEQFFGPGTRLTVL.

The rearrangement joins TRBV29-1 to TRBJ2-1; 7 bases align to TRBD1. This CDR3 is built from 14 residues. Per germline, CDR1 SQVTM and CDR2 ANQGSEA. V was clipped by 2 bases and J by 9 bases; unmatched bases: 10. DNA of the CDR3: TGCAGCGTTGAAATCCCTCTCGAGGGGGCTGAGCAGTTCTTC. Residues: CSVEIPLEGAEQFF.

The CDR3 DNA sequence: TGTGCCAGTAGGGACATGGCTATGGGGCCCCAGCATTTT. Amino acid sequence: CASRDMAMGPQHF. J is TRBJ1-5 and V is TRBV2, with TRBD1 as a possible D gene (6 bases). Looked up from germline, CDR1 is SNHLY and CDR2 is FYNNEI. V gave up 9 bases and J gave up 9 bases, with 18 bases separating them. The CDR3 is 13 amino acids.